These 21 T cell receptor beta chains were sequenced from one sample in a study of T cell responses to AZD1222 COVID-19 vaccine. Sequencing used immunoSEQ multiplex PCR; TCRdb keeps in-frame clones, though not all of them. The profile shows about 140,000 clones, 88% of them singletons. The sequencing used peripheral blood, collected on day 0 of AZD1222 vaccination. The receptor set was obtained from an adult in good health.

The table lists this clone with a few counts. The J gene is TRBJ1-6, the V gene TRBV4-3; no firm D call. CDR1 and CDR2 from the germline V gene are LGHNA and YSLEER. The ends were cut back, 0 bases at V and 8 bases at J, with 8 bases in the middle. CDR3 length equals 14 residues. CDR3 in DNA: TGCGCCAGCAGCCAAGACAGGTTTTATTCACCCCTCCACTTT. Translated: CASSQDRFYSPLHF.

The rearrangement links TRBV5-1 to TRBJ2-5; no clear D. The CDR3 runs 14 residues. Germline V gene sequence: CDR1 SGHRS, CDR2 YFSETQ. The V end was cut by 0 bases, the J end by 2 bases, with 8 bases between. CDR3 nucleotides: TGCGCCAGCAGCTTGGCAGGCGAGCAAGAGACCCAGTACTTC. Protein product: CASSLAGEQETQYF.

The chain recombines TRBV27 with TRBJ2-1; 12 bases match TRBD2. V dropped 3 bases and J dropped 9; count of bases not matched to a gene: 6. The CDR3 contains 15 residues. In germline, CDR1 is MNHEY, CDR2 SMNVEV (reference sequence). The CDR3 nucleotides read TGTGCCAGCAGTTTTATGACTAGCGGGAGCTTTGAGCAGTTCTTC. It yields the protein CASSFMTSGSFEQFF.

The count of this clone is one. The chain has TRBV9 and TRBJ1-1; D call uncertain. This CDR3 has 12 residues. From germline, CDR1 is SGDLS and CDR2 YYNGEE. V lost 4 bases, J lost 8 bases, and 12 bases lay in between. This CDR3 is CASSPSFSEAFF. In DNA, the CDR3 is TGTGCCAGCAGCCCCAGTTTCTCGGAAGCTTTCTTT.

The chain couples TRBV27 to TRBJ1-2; D uncertain. The V gene lost 5 bases and the J gene lost 6 bases, with 13 bases spanning the gap. Germline CDR1 MNHEY, CDR2 SMNVEV (reference sequence). The CDR3 runs 13 residues. The CDR3 DNA follows: TGTGCCAGCAGTAGGGAGGTCCGAGATGGCTACACCTTC. Translating gives CASSREVRDGYTF.

V and J are TRBV3-1 (or the pseudogene TRBV3-2) and TRBJ1-6; D is unclear. The ends were cut back, 0 bases at V and 6 bases at J, with 15 bases in the middle. This CDR3 is 17 amino acids long. Germline V CDR1 and CDR2: LGHDT, YNNKEL (reference sequence). The CDR3 DNA reads TGTGCCAGCAGCCAAGACGCGTCCGGGTCAGTTAATTCACCCCTCCACTTT. Its translation is CASSQDASGSVNSPLHF.

The genes are TRBV7-8 and TRBJ1-3, with D unclear. Germline CDR1 SGHVS, CDR2 FQNEAQ. CDR3 length: 12 residues. Trimming removed 5 bases at V and 2 bases at J, with 4 bases between. CDR3 amino acids: CASSRPGNTIYF. The CDR3 DNA sequence: TGTGCCAGCAGCCGGCCTGGAAACACCATATATTTT.

J is TRBJ1-1 and V is TRBV2, with unresolved D. The germline CDR1 and CDR2 sequences are SNHLY and FYNNEI. The CDR3 runs 11 residues. V was trimmed by 11 bases and J by 6 bases, leaving 13 bases between them. The CDR3 sequence is CAGGYHSEAFF. The CDR3 DNA follows: TGTGCCGGCGGTTATCACTCTGAAGCTTTCTTT.

Of note for this clone: Other DNA sequences in the sample encode the same CDR3. The chain is built from TRBV5-1 and TRBJ1-3, with 8 nucleotides matching TRBD1. The CDR3 is made up of 15 amino acids. V lost 0 bases and J lost 2; bases outside the gene matches: 1. Per the germline V gene, CDR1 is SGHRS and CDR2 is YFSETQ. In nucleotides, the CDR3 is TGCGCCAGCAGCTTGGGACAGGGGACTGGAAACACCATATATTTT. Translation gives CASSLGQGTGNTIYF.

J is TRBJ2-1 and V is TRBV19, with 9 bases that match TRBD2. The CDR3 is made up of 15 amino acids. Trimming took 5 bases from V and 4 from J; bases not matched to a gene: 6. The germline V gene has CDR1 LNHDA and CDR2 SQIVND (reference sequence). CDR3 loop: CASSLAGETYNEQFF. The CDR3 nucleotides are TGTGCCAGTAGTTTAGCGGGAGAGACTTACAATGAGCAGTTCTTC.

V and J are TRBV19 and TRBJ1-4; D uncertain. CDR1 is LNHDA and CDR2 is SQIVND in the germline V gene (reference sequence). V lost 4 bases and J 8 bases, leaving 14 bases between the germline ends. This CDR3 spans 14 amino acids. The CDR3 coding sequence is TGTGCCAGTAGTAGACCGCGGAAGTCCGAAAAACTGTTTTTT. Encoded protein: CASSRPRKSEKLFF.

The chain combines TRBV27 with TRBJ2-7; TRBD2 agrees at 9 bases. Unmatched junction bases numbered 5, after V lost 2 bases and J lost 3 bases. Per the germline V gene, CDR1 is MNHEY and CDR2 is SMNVEV (reference sequence). The CDR3 covers 15 residues. The CDR3 reads CASSLRASGNYEQYF. The CDR3 DNA is TGTGCCAGCAGTTTAAGGGCTAGCGGGAACTACGAGCAGTACTTC.

The rearrangement uses TRBV15 and TRBJ2-2; tentatively, D is TRBD2 (6 bases). Germline V gene lookup returns CDR1 LNHNV and CDR2 YYDKDF (reference sequence). The CDR3 extends over 19 amino acids. Trimming shortened V by 1 base and J by 4 bases, and 22 bases separated the two germline ends. Written as DNA, the CDR3 is TGTGCCACCAGCAGAGCCCGAACAAGCGGGCGAGGAATCACCGGGGAGCTGTTTTTT. It encodes CATSRARTSGRGITGELFF.

The genes are TRBV7-2 and TRBJ1-6, with D perhaps matching TRBD1 (5 bases). This CDR3 is 15 amino acids long. Trimming removed 7 bases at V and 9 bases at J, with 19 bases between. The germline V gene has CDR1 SGHTA and CDR2 FQGNSA. The CDR3 protein is CASNLNLGPGSPLHF. The CDR3 region has the DNA TGTGCCAGCAACCTTAATTTGGGGCCGGGTTCACCCCTCCACTTT.

The genes are TRBV5-4 and TRBJ2-5, with TRBD2 matching 7 bases. J lost 2 bases, V lost 0 bases, and 4 bases had no gene match. The germline V gene has CDR1 SGHNT and CDR2 YYREEE (reference sequence). CDR3 length: 15 residues. The CDR3 bases are TGTGCCAGCAGCTTGGATGGGGGGGGACAAGAGACCCAGTACTTC. This gives the protein CASSLDGGGQETQYF.

The gene calls are TRBV7-3 and TRBJ1-5, with 9 bases that match TRBD1. The CDR3 sequence is 16 residues long. Germline V gene lookup returns CDR1 SGHTA and CDR2 FQGTGA. Unmatched junction bases numbered 8, after V lost 3 bases and J lost 5 bases. The CDR3 nucleotides are TGTGCCAGCAGCTTCGGGACAGGGAGTTTTCATCAGCCCCAGCATTTT. Translating it yields CASSFGTGSFHQPQHF.

V and J are TRBV6-5 and TRBJ1-5; possible D gene TRBD1, 5 bases. This CDR3 has 14 amino acids. Germline loops: CDR1 MNHEY, CDR2 SVGAGI. V lost 10 bases to trimming and J lost 0 bases, with 13 bases between them. CDR3 in DNA: TGTGCCACCCGACAGTCCCATAGCAATCAGCCCCAGCATTTT. Its translation is CATRQSHSNQPQHF.

The chain uses TRBV5-5 and TRBJ1-2, with 7 bases matching TRBD1. This CDR3 has 18 residues. V lost 4 bases to trimming and J lost 5 bases; unmatched junction nucleotides: 20. The germline V gene encodes CDR1 SGHKS and CDR2 YYEKEE (reference sequence). The CDR3 region has the DNA TGTGCCAGCAGCAGAATCTTCCGGGACAGAGTTTTGGCGTATGGCTACACCTTC. It codes for CASSRIFRDRVLAYGYTF.

The V call is TRBV3-1 (or the pseudogene TRBV3-2), the J call TRBJ2-5; unclear D gene. The CDR3 consists of 15 residues. CDR1 is LGHDT, CDR2 YNNKEL, per germline (reference sequence). V lost 1 base to trimming and J lost 5 bases, with 14 bases between them. Here the CDR3 reads CASSQVPSWQETQYF. The CDR3 bases are TGTGCCAGCAGCCAAGTTCCAAGTTGGCAGGAGACCCAGTACTTC.

This clone was seen a handful of times. The chain joins TRBV10-2 to TRBJ1-5; D unclear. The CDR3 extends over 12 amino acids. Trimming pared 0 bases from V and 9 bases from J, leaving 6 bases between. Germline V gives CDR1 WSHSY, CDR2 SAAADI. For the CDR3, the DNA is TGCGCCAGCAGTGAGTCAACTCGGCCCCAGCATTTT. This encodes CASSESTRPQHF.

The CDR3, as DNA: TGTGCCAGCAGCAGAGACAGGGTTAATCAGCCCCAGCATTTT. This encodes CASSRDRVNQPQHF. This rearrangement joins TRBV11-2 to TRBJ1-5, with 7 nucleotides matching TRBD1. The CDR3 is 14 residues long. Trimming removed 5 bases from V and 4 bases from J; junction bases left unmatched: 5. The V gene's germline CDR1 is SGHAT and CDR2 FQNNGV.